Presented here are 20 T cell receptor beta chains from one specimen sequenced in a study of T cells in Graves' hyperthyroidism and ophthalmopathy. RNA transcripts provided the source from which TCR beta CDR3 regions were amplified. With the HTBI primer set, the TCR CDR3 went through a first round of RT-PCR. In TCRdb, the multiplex PCR reads were re-called with MiXCR into one record per CDR3 protein. The table lists hundreds of thousands of distinct CDR3 sequences, roughly 16% of them singletons. The specimen was blood. The receptors shown here come from a woman between 40 and 50 years old with Graves' ophthalmopathy.

This clonotype occurred many times. The J gene is TRBJ2-7, the V gene TRBV2; the D gene is possibly TRBD2 (5 bases). With 4 bases removed from V and 2 bases from J, the gap between germline ends came to 12 bases. Germline CDR1 reads SNHLY; CDR2 reads FYNNEI. The CDR3 has 14 amino acids. The CDR3 DNA follows: TGTGCCAGCAGTGTCAGCGGAGGCCCCTACGAGCAGTACTTC. This sequence encodes CASSVSGGPYEQYF.

This clonotype was detected only a few times. V gene TRBV6-1 combines with J gene TRBJ1-4; D possibly corresponds to TRBD1 (5 bases). The CDR3 spans 17 residues. Per germline, CDR1 MNHNS and CDR2 SASEGT. V was trimmed by 1 base and J by 7 bases, leaving 19 bases between them. This CDR3 reads CASSEDDFWQGREKLFF. The CDR3 region has the DNA TGTGCCAGCAGTGAAGACGATTTTTGGCAGGGTCGTGAAAAACTGTTTTTT.

Points on this clonotype: One junction end disagrees with the germline gene, perhaps due to a read error. This chain uses TRBV6-1 with TRBJ1-5, with D perhaps matching TRBD1 (5 bases). Germline values: CDR1 MNHNS, CDR2 SASEGT. The CDR3 totals 16 residues. DNA for the CDR3: TGTGCCAGCAGTGAGCTACTATTCGACAGCAATCAGTCCCAGCATTTT. It specifies CASSELLFDSNQSQHF.

Ten or more counts support this clonotype. Written as DNA, the CDR3 is TGTGCCAGCAGTTACAGGGGCTCGGGCACTGAAGCTTTCTTT. This translates into CASSYRGSGTEAFF. This chain uses TRBV6-5 with TRBJ1-1; TRBD1 might be the D (5 bases). The CDR3 runs to 14 residues. V lost 2 bases, J lost 4 bases, and 11 bases lay in between. The V gene's germline CDR1 is MNHEY and CDR2 SVGAGI.

About this clonotype itself: This may stem from a read error, because a much larger clone lies one nucleotide away. The gene calls are TRBV12-3 or TRBV12-4 and TRBJ1-1, with D possibly being TRBD1 (5 bases). This CDR3 contains 14 residues. CDR3 region: CAGSLAGTSTEAFF. For the CDR3, the DNA is TGTGCCGGCAGTTTGGCAGGGACCAGCACTGAAGCTTTCTTT.

The sample holds many counts of this clonotype. The chain couples TRBV7-2 to TRBJ1-1; tentative D call: TRBD1 (5 bases). The CDR3 has 13 amino acids. From germline, CDR1 is SGHTA and CDR2 FQGNSA. Trimming shortened V by 2 bases and J by 11 bases, and 15 bases separated the two germline ends. Here the CDR3 DNA reads TGTGCCAGCAGCTTACCCGGGCAGGGTGGGGCTTTCTTT. As protein: CASSLPGQGGAFF.

This clonotype was observed a few times. In DNA, the CDR3 is TGTGCCAGCAGGCTACGGACAGGGGGCGAGTACGAGCAGTACTTC. Its protein is CASRLRTGGEYEQYF. The chain carries TRBV6-1 and TRBJ2-7; 11 bases line up with TRBD1. There are 15 residues in the CDR3. Germline CDR1 MNHNS, CDR2 SASEGT. Trimming at V came to 6 bases and at J to 4 bases, leaving 8 bases not matched to a gene.

A few counts support this clonotype. The rearrangement links TRBV28 to TRBJ2-7; no clear D. Trimming shortened V by 3 bases and J by 1 base, and 10 bases separated the two germline ends. Germline CDR1 reads MDHEN; CDR2 reads SYDVKM. CDR3 size: 14 residues. CDR3 amino acids: CASSLAWESYEQYF. For the CDR3, the DNA is TGTGCCAGCAGTTTGGCGTGGGAATCCTACGAGCAGTACTTC.

This clonotype was observed many times. The chain couples TRBV11-2 to TRBJ1-2, with D hard to call. Trimming removed 0 bases at V and 8 bases at J, with 10 bases between. The CDR3 sequence is 13 residues long. Germline V gene sequence: CDR1 SGHAT, CDR2 FQNNGV. CDR3 DNA sequence: TGTGCCAGCAGCTTAGAGGGGTCTGAAGGCTACACCTTC. Translated: CASSLEGSEGYTF.

This clonotype was counted a few times. The chain employs TRBV25-1 and TRBJ2-5; D unresolved. V lost 0 bases and J 9 bases, leaving 11 bases between the germline ends. The CDR3 runs 13 residues. Germline lookup yields CDR1 MGHDK and CDR2 SYGVNS. DNA for the CDR3: TGTGCCAGCAGTGAATATGGTGGAAATCCCCAGTACTTC. It is translated as CASSEYGGNPQYF.

About this clonotype itself: A junction end diverges from the germline sequence, so it may reflect a read error. The V gene is TRBV12-3 or TRBV12-4, the J gene TRBJ1-6; no clear D. CDR3 length equals 15 residues. The CDR3 DNA reads TGTGCCAGCAGTTTTGGAGCCCCGTATAGTTCACCCCTCCACTTT. The encoded protein is CASSFGAPYSSPLHF.

A note on this clonotype: Possible read error: a much larger clone is one base away. The chain employs TRBV6-1 and TRBJ1-2; maybe TRBD1 (5 bases). This CDR3 is built from 13 residues. In germline, CDR1 is MNHNS, CDR2 SASEGT. Trimming shortened V by 7 bases and J by 2 bases, and 11 bases separated the two germline ends. In DNA, the CDR3 is TGTGCCAGCATGAGGGGCTCCAACTATGGCTACACCTTC. Translating it yields CASMRGSNYGYTF.

This clonotype was seen at least ten times. The chain recombines TRBV3-1 with TRBJ2-3; D call uncertain. There are 14 residues in the CDR3. V lost 1 base and J lost 2, with 7 bases in between. Germline V gives CDR1 LGHDT, CDR2 YNNKEL (reference sequence). DNA of the CDR3: TGTGCCAGCAGCCAAGGTACCAACACAGATACGCAGTATTTT. Translated, it gives CASSQGTNTDTQYF.

The chain carries TRBV6-2 or TRBV6-3 and TRBJ1-1; no definite D call. The CDR3 is 11 residues long. CDR1 and CDR2 (germline): MNHEY, SVGEGT. V lost 5 bases and J 4 bases, leaving 5 bases between the germline ends. The CDR3 region has the DNA TGTGCCAGCAGTGAGCTCACTGAAGCTTTCTTT. This encodes CASSELTEAFF.

This clonotype came up a few times. V and J are TRBV7-3 and TRBJ2-1, with 7 bases aligning to TRBD1. Losses at the gene ends were 6 bases for V and 4 bases for J; bases not matched to a gene: 6. CDR3 length equals 14 residues. The germline gives CDR1 SGHTA, CDR2 FQGTGA. The CDR3 protein is CASSSPGQYNEQFF. The CDR3 region has the DNA TGTGCCAGCAGTTCCCCGGGACAGTACAATGAGCAGTTCTTC. Looking up the rest from reference TRBV7-3 and TRBJ2-1 gives the full variable domain: GAGVSQTPSNKVTEKGKYVELRCDPISGHTALYWYRQSLGQGPEFLIYFQGTGAADDSGLPNDRFFAVRPEGSVSTLKIQRTERGDSAVYLCASSSPGQYNEQFFGPGTRLTVL.

As to this clonotype: A much larger clone is a single base away; this may be a read error. Written as DNA, the CDR3 is TGTGCCAGCAGTATTAGGGAGAAAGTAGAGCAGTACTTC. It translates to CASSIREKVEQYF. This chain joins TRBV28 and TRBJ2-7; the D gene is possibly TRBD2 (5 bases). Trimming shortened V by 5 bases and J by 7 bases, and 15 bases separated the two germline ends. Germline V CDR1 and CDR2: MDHEN, SYDVKM. CDR3 length equals 13 residues.

This clonotype was detected ten times or more. The chain carries TRBV28 and TRBJ2-3, with 10 nucleotides matching TRBD2. V was clipped by 11 bases and J by 4 bases; unmatched bases: 6. The CDR3 contains 13 residues. Germline CDR1 reads MDHEN; CDR2 reads SYDVKM. CDR3 in amino acids: CAGSSGGADTQYF. The DNA for the CDR3 is TGTGCCGGGTCTAGCGGGGGCGCAGATACGCAGTATTTT.

This clonotype was counted only a few times. The V and J genes are TRBV5-6 and TRBJ1-2; 10 positions agree with TRBD1. CDR1 is SGHDT and CDR2 is YYEEEE in the germline V gene. This CDR3 region has 14 residues. The trim removed 4 bases at V and 5 bases at J, leaving 5 bases unmatched. CDR3 DNA: TGTGCCAGCAGCGGGGACAGGGGCATTTATGGCTACACCTTC. Translated: CASSGDRGIYGYTF.

Turning to this clonotype: A much larger clone differs by one base, so this may be a read error. This chain uses TRBV7-9 with TRBJ2-7, with 7 bases matching TRBD1. V trimming: 5 bases; J trimming: 2 bases; junction bases outside the gene matches: 6. The CDR3 consists of 14 residues. CDR1 and CDR2 from the germline V gene are SEHNR and FQNEAQ (reference sequence). The CDR3 DNA reads as TGTGCCAGCAGCACTACGGGACAGACCTACGAGCAGTACTTC. Protein sequence: CASSTTGQTYEQYF.

Many counts were recorded for this clonotype. The CDR3 reads CASSTLTAPYEQYF. As DNA, the CDR3 is TGTGCCAGCAGTACACTGACTGCCCCCTACGAGCAGTACTTC. The rearrangement uses TRBV6-1 and TRBJ2-7, with D unresolved. Germline-derived CDR1 and CDR2 are MNHNS and SASEGT. V gave up 5 bases and J gave up 2 bases, with 13 bases separating them. The CDR3 extends over 14 amino acids.